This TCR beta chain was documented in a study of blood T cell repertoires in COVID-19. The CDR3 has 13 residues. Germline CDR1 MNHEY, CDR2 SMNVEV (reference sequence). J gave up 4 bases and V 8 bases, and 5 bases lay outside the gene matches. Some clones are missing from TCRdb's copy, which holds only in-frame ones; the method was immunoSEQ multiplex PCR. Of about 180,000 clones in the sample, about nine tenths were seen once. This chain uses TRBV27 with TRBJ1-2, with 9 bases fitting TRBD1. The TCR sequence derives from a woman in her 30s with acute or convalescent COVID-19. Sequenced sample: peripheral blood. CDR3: CASRMTGGYGYTF. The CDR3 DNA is TGTGCCAGCCGAATGACAGGGGGCTATGGCTACACCTTC.